A single sample gave rise to the 8 T cell receptor beta chains below, sequenced in a study of human T cells and chemical hapten exposure. The time point is: patch test 3, about 24 weeks after DPC sensitization. Treatment indicated: therapeutic diphenylcyclopropenone sensitization with weekly scalp DPC. Via MiXCR, TCRdb re-called the RACE reads, giving one row per CDR3 protein. The sample contains roughly 130,000 distinct CDR3 sequences, about 11% of which appear only once. This sample comprised whole blood, obtained in connection with sensitization to the hapten diphenylcyclopropenone (DPC). These receptors all stem from a woman aged 45-65 years with alopecia areata. Some clones in this sample may be carry-over from other donors' samples.

This clonotype has ten or more counts. V usage is TRBV25-1 and J usage is TRBJ1-2; no clear D gene. V was shortened by 0 bases and J by 1 base, with 3 bases between the two germline ends. Per germline, CDR1 MGHDK and CDR2 SYGVNS. The CDR3 sequence is 13 residues long. The CDR3 sequence is CASSEYNNYGYTF. The CDR3 coding sequence is TGTGCCAGCAGTGAATATAATAACTATGGCTACACCTTC.

This clonotype was recorded many times. This chain links TRBV20-1 with TRBJ2-7; tentatively, D is TRBD1 (7 bases). Trimming took off 7 bases at V and 4 bases at J, with 20 bases between the two ends. Germline V lookup: CDR1 DFQATT, CDR2 SNEGSKA (reference sequence). CDR3 length equals 14 residues. The CDR3 loop is CSVSPLQGRYEQYF. The DNA for the CDR3 is TGCAGTGTCTCGCCTCTACAGGGGAGGTACGAGCAGTACTTC.

At least ten counts were recorded for this clonotype. Sequence at one end of the junction differs from germline and may be a read error. The V gene is TRBV6-1, the J gene TRBJ1-4; no definite D call. CDR3 size: 12 residues. Germline values: CDR1 MNHNS, CDR2 SASEGT. CDR3 bases: TGTGCCAGCAGCGAAGACCGAGAAAAACTGTTTTTT. Translation: CASSEDREKLFF.

This clonotype showed up many times. The J gene is TRBJ2-3, the V gene TRBV6-2 or TRBV6-3; 8 bases map to TRBD1. CDR1 is MNHEY, CDR2 SVGEGT, per germline. V was clipped by 6 bases and J by 3 bases; unmatched bases: 8. The CDR3 has 15 amino acids. CDR3 residues: CASRAGQGGTDTQYF. Written as DNA, the CDR3 is TGTGCCAGCAGGGCCGGACAGGGCGGGACAGATACGCAGTATTTT.

Ten or more counts support this clonotype. The chain uses TRBV7-2 and TRBJ2-7; D perhaps matches TRBD2 (6 bases). This CDR3 comprises 15 residues. The V gene's germline CDR1 is SGHTA and CDR2 FQGNSA. The V gene lost 4 bases and the J gene lost 5 bases, with 18 bases spanning the gap. DNA of the CDR3: TGTGCCAGCAGCTCAGTGGGCGGCGGGGACGACGAGCAGTACTTC. Translating it yields CASSSVGGGDDEQYF. Looking up the rest from reference TRBV7-2 and TRBJ2-7 gives the full variable domain: GAGVSQSPSNKVTEKGKDVELRCDPISGHTALYWYRQSLGQGLEFLIYFQGNSAPDKSGLPSDRFSAERTGGSVSTLTIQRTQQEDSAVYLCASSSVGGGDDEQYFGPGTRLTVT.

The rearrangement links TRBV5-1 to TRBJ2-7; 7 bases are shared with TRBD2. With V trimmed by 0 bases and J by 5 bases, 5 bases remained unmatched. There are 14 residues in the CDR3. Per germline, CDR1 SGHRS and CDR2 YFSETQ. The CDR3 spells CASSLVRGGNEQYF. The CDR3, as DNA: TGCGCCAGCAGCTTGGTTCGGGGAGGGAACGAGCAGTACTTC.

This clonotype was seen more than once but under ten times. This chain connects TRBV30 to TRBJ2-5; tentative D call: TRBD2 (5 bases). Germline V gene sequence: CDR1 GTSNPN, CDR2 SVGIG (reference sequence). The germline V and J ends were trimmed by 0 bases and 2 bases, with 10 bases remaining between them. This CDR3 has 14 residues. CDR3 sequence: CAWSVQQRQETQYF. CDR3 nucleotides: TGTGCCTGGAGTGTACAACAGCGGCAAGAGACCCAGTACTTC. Complete variable domain (other parts from reference TRBV30 and TRBJ2-5): SQTIHQWPATLVQPVGSPLSLECTVEGTSNPNLYWYRQAAGRGLQLLFYSVGIGQISSEVPQNLSASRPQDRQFILSSKKLLLSDSGFYLCAWSVQQRQETQYFGPGTRLLVL.

The DNA of the CDR3 is TGTGCCAGCAAGAAGAGACTAGCGGGGGGTAAGGGAGATACGCAGTATTTT. It yields the protein CASKKRLAGGKGDTQYF. The chain links TRBV7-3 to TRBJ2-3; TRBD2 agrees at 13 bases. The CDR3 covers 17 residues. Germline CDR1 reads SGHTA; CDR2 reads FQGTGA. V lost 7 bases, J lost 5 bases, and 12 bases stayed unmatched.